This T cell receptor beta chain appears in the sequencing data of a study of cytomegalovirus exposure and HLA in healthy donors. Looked up from germline, CDR1 is SGHRS and CDR2 is YFSETQ. The CDR3 totals 15 residues. The V gene end was trimmed by 4 bases and the J gene end by 4 bases; junction bases not matched to a gene: 4. This clone has more than one count but fewer than ten. Its antigen remains unknown. Points from the study as a whole: DRB1 showed the most TCR associations and HLA-C the fewest in a later analysis, as rates varied by HLA locus.

In the PCR, 60 Vbeta and 13 Jbeta primers were used. Only in-frame clones appear in the TCRdb table, and some are missing; sequencing was by immunoSEQ multiplex PCR. The repertoire holds some 190,000 clones, with over 80% as singletons. The sequencing sample was made of PBMCs. The source of this sequence is a girl between 5 and 17 years old in good health and CMV-seropositive. V usage is TRBV5-1 and J usage is TRBJ2-1; 11 nucleotides align to TRBD2. CDR3 amino acids: CASSPTSGTYNEQFF. DNA of the CDR3: TGCGCCAGCAGCCCGACTAGCGGGACTTACAATGAGCAGTTCTTC.